Listed below are T cell receptor beta chains from one sample, sequenced in a study of beta chain features in type 1 diabetes. The table came from immunoSEQ multiplex PCR; TCRdb's copy has only in-frame clones and leaves some out. The sample holds about 330,000 clones; 9.5% to 11% are singletons and the top ten take 0.015%. The sequenced sample was naive CD4+ T cells from blood. These receptor sequences come from a woman aged 30 to 39 in good health. CDR3s include the opening cysteine and the closing phenylalanine or tryptophan. The D gene is left open where the match is weak. For some rows the clone size is stated as once, few or many, or as a class when expanded; others skip it.

clone_size: few; v_call: TRBV6-5; cdr3_length: 12; j_call: TRBJ1-2; d_call: -; cdr3_aa: CASRGGPHGYTF; cdr3_nt: TGTGCCAGCAGGGGCGGGCCCCATGGCTACACCTTC
clone_size: -; v_call: TRBV2; cdr3_length: 13; j_call: TRBJ2-4; d_call: -; cdr3_aa: CASSVSEKNIQYF; cdr3_nt: TGTGCCAGCAGTGTATCGGAGAAAAACATTCAGTACTTC
clone_size: -; v_call: TRBV5-6; cdr3_length: 14; j_call: TRBJ2-1; d_call: -; cdr3_aa: CASSFQRVVYEQFF; cdr3_nt: TGTGCCAGCAGCTTCCAGCGGGTTGTCTATGAGCAGTTCTTC
clone_size: few; v_call: TRBV7-2; cdr3_length: 14; j_call: TRBJ1-2; d_call: -; cdr3_aa: CASSLSNYRGGYTF; cdr3_nt: TGTGCCAGCAGCTTATCGAACTACCGGGGTGGCTACACCTTC
clone_size: -; v_call: TRBV9; cdr3_length: 13; j_call: TRBJ2-3; d_call: -; cdr3_aa: CASSGGLLDTQYF; cdr3_nt: TGTGCCAGCAGCGGCGGCCTCCTAGATACGCAGTATTTT
clone_size: few; v_call: TRBV7-3; cdr3_length: 13; j_call: TRBJ2-1; d_call: -; cdr3_aa: CASSQGFGNEQFF; cdr3_nt: TGTGCCAGCAGTCAGGGGTTCGGAAATGAGCAGTTCTTC
clone_size: -; v_call: TRBV28; cdr3_length: 12; j_call: TRBJ2-7; d_call: TRBD1; cdr3_aa: CASRQGPYEQYF; cdr3_nt: TGTGCCAGCCGACAGGGGCCCTACGAGCAGTACTTC
clone_size: -; v_call: TRBV18; cdr3_length: 16; j_call: TRBJ2-7; d_call: TRBD1; cdr3_aa: CASSPQSGTGEAEQYF; cdr3_nt: TGTGCCAGCTCACCACAGTCCGGGACAGGGGAGGCCGAGCAGTACTTC
clone_size: -; v_call: TRBV4-3; cdr3_length: 16; j_call: TRBJ2-1; d_call: TRBD2; cdr3_aa: CASSQNGLADYNEQFF; cdr3_nt: TGCGCCAGCAGCCAAAATGGACTAGCGGATTACAATGAGCAGTTCTTC
clone_size: -; v_call: TRBV7-9; cdr3_length: 15; j_call: TRBJ1-3; d_call: TRBD1; cdr3_aa: CASTKGQNSGNTIYF; cdr3_nt: TGTGCCAGCACTAAGGGACAGAACTCTGGAAACACCATATATTTT
clone_size: few; v_call: TRBV2; cdr3_length: 13; j_call: TRBJ2-2; d_call: TRBD2; cdr3_aa: CASTREATGELFF; cdr3_nt: TGTGCCAGCACGCGGGAGGCCACCGGGGAGCTGTTTTTT
clone_size: -; v_call: TRBV29-1; cdr3_length: 16; j_call: TRBJ2-3; d_call: TRBD2; cdr3_aa: CSVESSGTRGTDTQYF; cdr3_nt: TGCAGCGTTGAGTCCTCCGGGACTAGGGGCACAGATACGCAGTATTTT
clone_size: -; v_call: TRBV30; cdr3_length: 13; j_call: TRBJ2-5; d_call: TRBD1; cdr3_aa: CAWSHTGAETQYF; cdr3_nt: TGTGCCTGGAGCCATACAGGGGCTGAGACCCAGTACTTC
clone_size: -; v_call: TRBV19; cdr3_length: 13; j_call: TRBJ1-5; d_call: -; cdr3_aa: CASSIDGNQPQHF; cdr3_nt: TGTGCCAGTAGTATAGACGGCAATCAGCCCCAGCATTTT
clone_size: few; v_call: TRBV4-3; cdr3_length: 18; j_call: TRBJ2-7; d_call: TRBD2; cdr3_aa: CASSPTSRGLAGAYEQYF; cdr3_nt: TGCGCCAGCAGCCCAACCTCGAGGGGACTAGCGGGAGCATACGAGCAGTACTTC
clone_size: few; v_call: TRBV6-1; cdr3_length: 15; j_call: TRBJ2-1; d_call: -; cdr3_aa: CASSESGGSYNEQFF; cdr3_nt: TGTGCCAGCAGTGAATCAGGGGGGAGTTACAATGAGCAGTTCTTC
clone_size: few; v_call: TRBV14; cdr3_length: 13; j_call: TRBJ1-2; d_call: -; cdr3_aa: CASRTGLRDGYTF; cdr3_nt: TGTGCCAGCAGAACGGGACTCCGGGATGGCTACACCTTC
clone_size: few; v_call: TRBV29-1; cdr3_length: 11; j_call: TRBJ1-2; d_call: -; cdr3_aa: CSVDVGDGYTF; cdr3_nt: TGCAGCGTTGATGTAGGGGATGGCTACACCTTC
clone_size: few; v_call: TRBV15; cdr3_length: 14; j_call: TRBJ2-3; d_call: -; cdr3_aa: CATSRGGVTDTQYF; cdr3_nt: TGTGCCACCAGCAGAGGGGGGGTAACAGATACGCAGTATTTT
clone_size: -; v_call: TRBV30; cdr3_length: 13; j_call: TRBJ2-5; d_call: TRBD1; cdr3_aa: CAWSGQGRETQYF; cdr3_nt: TGTGCCTGGAGTGGACAGGGGAGAGAGACCCAGTACTTC
clone_size: -; v_call: TRBV27; cdr3_length: 15; j_call: TRBJ1-2; d_call: -; cdr3_aa: CASSLGGEVPWGYTF; cdr3_nt: TGTGCCAGCAGTTTAGGAGGGGAGGTTCCTTGGGGCTACACCTTC
clone_size: -; v_call: TRBV7-2; cdr3_length: 15; j_call: TRBJ2-3; d_call: TRBD2; cdr3_aa: CASSLAAGAPDTQYF; cdr3_nt: TGTGCCAGCAGCTTAGCTGCGGGAGCTCCAGATACGCAGTATTTT
clone_size: few; v_call: TRBV7-2; cdr3_length: 11; j_call: TRBJ1-1; d_call: -; cdr3_aa: CASIRATEAFF; cdr3_nt: TGTGCCAGTATCCGTGCGACTGAAGCTTTCTTT
clone_size: -; v_call: TRBV6-1; cdr3_length: 18; j_call: TRBJ2-5; d_call: -; cdr3_aa: CASSEAGGAGAGRETQYF; cdr3_nt: TGTGCCAGCAGTGAAGCCGGGGGCGCTGGAGCGGGAAGGGAGACCCAGTACTTC
clone_size: few; v_call: TRBV30; cdr3_length: 14; j_call: TRBJ2-6; d_call: -; cdr3_aa: CAWSAGTGANVLTF; cdr3_nt: TGTGCCTGGAGTGCGGGGACTGGGGCCAACGTCCTGACTTTC
clone_size: few; v_call: TRBV7-2; cdr3_length: 14; j_call: TRBJ2-5; d_call: TRBD1; cdr3_aa: CASSQTGPGETQYF; cdr3_nt: TGTGCCAGCAGCCAGACAGGGCCTGGGGAGACCCAGTACTTC
clone_size: -; v_call: TRBV7-6; cdr3_length: 15; j_call: TRBJ2-1; d_call: -; cdr3_aa: CASSLGPGEYNEQFF; cdr3_nt: TGTGCCAGCAGCTTAGGCCCAGGGGAATACAATGAGCAGTTCTTC
clone_size: -; v_call: TRBV28; cdr3_length: 15; j_call: TRBJ2-7; d_call: TRBD2; cdr3_aa: CASSYLAGSSYEQYF; cdr3_nt: TGTGCCAGCAGTTATTTAGCGGGTAGCTCCTACGAGCAGTACTTC